Listed below are T cell receptor beta chains from one sample, sequenced in a study of blood T cell repertoires in COVID-19. TCRdb's copy holds only in-frame clones and misses some; the assay was immunoSEQ multiplex PCR. This sample has approximately 240,000 clones, with roughly 86% found just once. The source material was peripheral blood. The receptors stem from a man aged 50-59 years with acute or convalescent COVID-19. The CDR3 runs from the conserved cysteine through the conserved F or W. D genes are given only for firm matches. For some rows the clone size is stated as once, few or many, or as a class when expanded; others skip it.

d_call: TRBD1; v_call: TRBV7-2; j_call: TRBJ2-7; clone_size: .; cdr3_nt: TGTGCCAGCAGCCGTCAACCTGAGGGGGCATCCTACGAGCAGTACTTC; cdr3_aa: CASSRQPEGASYEQYF
d_call: .; v_call: TRBV14; j_call: TRBJ1-1; clone_size: .; cdr3_nt: TGTGCCAGCAGCTCACAAGGCCCGACAGGCCGGAACACTGAAGCTTTCTTT; cdr3_aa: CASSSQGPTGRNTEAFF
d_call: .; v_call: TRBV14; j_call: TRBJ2-7; clone_size: once; cdr3_nt: TGTGCCAGCAGCCCTAACGAGGTCTCTCGCGAGCAGTACTTC; cdr3_aa: CASSPNEVSREQYF
d_call: .; v_call: TRBV15; j_call: TRBJ2-7; clone_size: .; cdr3_nt: TGTGCCACCAGCAGTGAACAGGGTTACGAGCAGTACTTC; cdr3_aa: CATSSEQGYEQYF
d_call: .; v_call: TRBV2; j_call: TRBJ2-3; clone_size: .; cdr3_nt: TGTGCCAGCGGAGACTCGAGAGGGTCCACAGATACGCAGTATTTT; cdr3_aa: CASGDSRGSTDTQYF
d_call: .; v_call: TRBV6-1; j_call: TRBJ1-2; clone_size: once; cdr3_nt: TGTGCCAGCAGTGAACCCGACAGAGAGATATTTAGCTACACCTTC; cdr3_aa: CASSEPDREIFSYTF
d_call: .; v_call: TRBV4-1; j_call: TRBJ1-1; clone_size: once; cdr3_nt: TGCGCCAGCAGCCAAGGGAGCGTGAACACTGAAGCTTTCTTT; cdr3_aa: CASSQGSVNTEAFF
d_call: .; v_call: TRBV5-1; j_call: TRBJ2-7; clone_size: .; cdr3_nt: TGCGCCAGCAGCCCCGTAGCGGACTACGAGCAGTACTTC; cdr3_aa: CASSPVADYEQYF
d_call: TRBD2; v_call: TRBV5-1; j_call: TRBJ2-1; clone_size: .; cdr3_nt: TGCGCCAGCAGCTCCCCCGGGACTACTTACAATGAGCAGTTCTTC; cdr3_aa: CASSSPGTTYNEQFF
d_call: .; v_call: TRBV27; j_call: TRBJ1-5; clone_size: .; cdr3_nt: TGTGCCAGCCGCCGGGAGATCAATCAGCCCCAGCATTTT; cdr3_aa: CASRREINQPQHF
d_call: .; v_call: TRBV27; j_call: TRBJ1-1; clone_size: .; cdr3_nt: TGTGCCAGCCATTCGAACCGGGGTAGGACTGAAGCTTTCTTT; cdr3_aa: CASHSNRGRTEAFF
d_call: .; v_call: TRBV2; j_call: TRBJ1-5; clone_size: .; cdr3_nt: TGTGCCAGCAACCTCTGGGGGCCCAATCAGCCCCAGCATTTT; cdr3_aa: CASNLWGPNQPQHF
d_call: TRBD2; v_call: TRBV30; j_call: TRBJ2-3; clone_size: once; cdr3_nt: TGTGCCTGGAGTGTAAGGCGGACTAGCGGCACCACAGATACGCAGTATTTT; cdr3_aa: CAWSVRRTSGTTDTQYF
d_call: TRBD1; v_call: TRBV30; j_call: TRBJ1-2; clone_size: once; cdr3_nt: TGTGCCTGGAGTCCAAAAGACAGGGGGCTGTATGGCTACACCTTC; cdr3_aa: CAWSPKDRGLYGYTF
d_call: .; v_call: TRBV3-1/TRBV3-2; j_call: TRBJ2-5; clone_size: .; cdr3_nt: TGTGCCAGCAGCCAAGAAAAGATGTCCGGGACATCTCCCCGAATCCAAGAGACCCAGTACTTC; cdr3_aa: CASSQEKMSGTSPRIQETQYF